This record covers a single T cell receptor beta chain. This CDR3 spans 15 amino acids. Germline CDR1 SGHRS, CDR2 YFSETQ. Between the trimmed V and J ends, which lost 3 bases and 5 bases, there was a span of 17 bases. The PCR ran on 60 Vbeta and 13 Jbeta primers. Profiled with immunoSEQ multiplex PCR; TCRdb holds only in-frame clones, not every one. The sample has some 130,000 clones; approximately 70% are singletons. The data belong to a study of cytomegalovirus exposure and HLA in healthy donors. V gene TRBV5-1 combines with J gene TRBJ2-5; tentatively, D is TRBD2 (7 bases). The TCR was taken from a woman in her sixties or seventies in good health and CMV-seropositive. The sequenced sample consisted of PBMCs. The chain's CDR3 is CASSSSSGGGETQYF. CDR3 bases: TGCGCCAGCAGCTCGTCTAGCGGAGGGGGGGAGACCCAGTACTTC.